This T cell receptor (beta chain) was sequenced for a study of PD-L1 blockade in urothelial cancer. Background on the study: Before enrollment, 0 to 3 chemotherapy regimens had been given to patients.

Study results and limitations: Patients with below-median pretreatment blood clonality survived longer.

Regarding this clone: Its antigen is not known.

Repertoires were generated with immunoSEQ multiplex PCR, while TCRdb's copy carries only in-frame clones and drops some. In the table there are 25,000 to 30,000 clones, around 75% of which are singletons. CDR3 size: 14 residues. V was shortened by 4 bases and J by 4 bases, with 13 bases between the two germline ends. From germline, CDR1 is MGHRA and CDR2 YSYEKL. Patients had locally advanced or metastatic urothelial carcinoma. Source: PBMCs, taken around atezolizumab (anti-PD-L1) treatment. This clonotype was sampled from a man aged 50-60 years with urothelial cancer. V usage is TRBV4-1 and J usage is TRBJ1-2, with D possibly being TRBD1 (6 bases). In DNA form, the CDR3 reads TGCGCCAGCAGCCTTCCCGGACAGCGCTATGGCTACACCTTC. Its translation: CASSLPGQRYGYTF.